Presented here are 21 T cell receptor beta chains from one specimen sequenced in a study of T cell clonality in common variable immunodeficiency. The repertoire was sequenced with immunoSEQ multiplex PCR; TCRdb's copy has only in-frame clones and lacks some. The sample counts about 81,000 clones, none seen once; the ten largest own around 0.87%. Sequenced input: peripheral blood mononuclear cells. The receptors derive from a person aged 18 to 70 in good health.

This clone has ten or more counts. The read terminates 3 residues ahead of where the CDR3 ends, so the germline J gene completes it. The chain recombines TRBV6-2 or TRBV6-3 with TRBJ2-1, with D perhaps TRBD1 or TRBD2 (5 bases each). Trimming left V 0 bases short and J 6 bases short, with 9 bases between. CDR1 is MNHEY and CDR2 is SVGEGT in the germline V gene. The CDR3 spans 14 residues. CDR3 DNA, as far as it was read: TGTGCCAGCAGTTACTCGCAGGGAGTCAATGAG. It codes for CASSYSQGVNE. The CDR3 in full is CASSYSQGVNEQFF.

This clone was observed many times. The read stops 3 residues short of the end of the CDR3; the missing end is completed from the germline J gene. The rearrangement uses TRBV6-1 and TRBJ1-1; D ambiguous. Germline CDR1 MNHNS, CDR2 SASEGT. Trimming took off 0 bases at V and 0 bases at J, with 5 bases between the two ends. The CDR3 consists of 14 residues. The sequenced CDR3 bases are TGTGCCAGCAGTGAAGCAGCCCTGAACACTGAA. Encoded protein: CASSEAALNTE. The entire CDR3 protein reads CASSEAALNTEAFF.

The table lists this clone with many counts. The read stops 3 residues short of the end of the CDR3; the missing end is completed from the germline J gene. The chain combines TRBV6-2 or TRBV6-3 with TRBJ2-7, with 9 bases aligning to TRBD2. Germline V gives CDR1 MNHEY, CDR2 SVGEGT. The CDR3 runs 14 residues. V gave up 2 bases and J gave up 4 bases; unmatched junction bases: 3. CDR3 residues: CASSYVAGEYEQYF. The part of the CDR3 DNA that was read is TGTGCCAGCAGTTACGTAGCGGGAGAATACGAG.

Ten or more counts support this clone. From the germline J gene comes the end of the CDR3, since the read stops 3 residues before it. The rearrangement links TRBV19 to TRBJ2-1; D perhaps matches TRBD1 (6 bases). This CDR3 contains 15 residues. V lost 7 bases and J 7 bases, leaving 20 bases between the germline ends. The germline V gene encodes CDR1 LNHDA and CDR2 SQIVND (reference sequence). Here the CDR3 reads CASTHPGASKNEQFF. Incomplete CDR3 DNA: TGTGCCAGTACCCACCCAGGGGCTTCTAAAAATGAG.

This clone was picked up many times. The read finishes 3 residues shy of the CDR3 end, and the germline J gene is used to complete it. The chain has TRBV7-3 and TRBJ2-5; D may be TRBD2 (5 bases). The CDR3 extends over 15 amino acids. V lost 5 bases and J 5 bases, leaving 18 bases between the germline ends. Per the germline V gene, CDR1 is SGHTA and CDR2 is FQGTGA. Incomplete CDR3 DNA: TGTGCCAGCAGCCCGAACGGGGTGGAGGAGGAGACC. Translating gives CASSPNGVEEET. The whole CDR3 reads CASSPNGVEEETQYF.

In this sample, this clone turned up many times. The CDR3 is cut off 3 residues early in the read; its end comes from the germline J gene. V and J are TRBV5-6 and TRBJ2-2; weak D call: TRBD1 (6 bases). The CDR3 is 14 amino acids. Trimming left V 5 bases short and J 3 bases short, with 11 bases between. CDR1 is SGHDT, CDR2 YYEEEE, per germline. The CDR3 sequence is CASRRTVYTGELFF. CDR3 bases read: TGTGCCAGCAGACGGACAGTATACACCGGGGAG.

This clone was seen a few times. The DNA ends 3 residues before the CDR3 does, and the rest of the CDR3 is filled in from the germline J gene. This chain connects TRBV7-2 to TRBJ1-5; possibly TRBD1 for D (5 bases). The CDR3 loop spans 15 amino acids. Per the germline V gene, CDR1 is SGHTA and CDR2 is FQGNSA. Trimming took 1 base from V and 1 from J, leaving 8 bases between them. Partial CDR3 DNA: TGTGCCAGCAGCTTAGTAGAGGGGAGCAATCAGCCC. Protein sequence: CASSLVEGSNQP. The CDR3 in full is CASSLVEGSNQPQHF.

This clone was recorded many times. The CDR3 is cut off 3 residues early in the read; its end comes from the germline J gene. The V gene is TRBV7-2, the J gene TRBJ2-7; D remains unclear. CDR1 and CDR2 (germline): SGHTA, FQGNSA. Trimming stripped 1 base from V and 2 bases from J, with 3 bases between. The CDR3 contains 12 residues. The CDR3 protein is CASSLVTYEQYF. CDR3 DNA (partial): TGTGCCAGCAGCTTAGTAACCTACGAG.

This clone appeared many times. CDR3 amino acids: CASSLSGSSYNEQFF. The part of the CDR3 DNA that was read is TGTGCCAGCAGCCTTAGCGGGAGCTCCTACAATGAG. The chain joins TRBV12-3 or TRBV12-4 to TRBJ2-1, with 9 bases that match TRBD2. The read finishes 3 residues shy of the CDR3 end, and the germline J gene is used to complete it. CDR3 length: 15 residues. Losses at the gene ends were 6 bases for V and 0 bases for J; bases not matched to a gene: 3.

This clone was seen many times. Sequencing ends 3 residues short of the CDR3 end; the germline J gene provides the rest. This chain connects TRBV7-6 to TRBJ2-1; D is perhaps TRBD1 (5 bases). The CDR3 is 18 residues long. CDR1 is SGHVS, CDR2 FNYEAQ, per germline. Trimming pared 2 bases from V and 1 base from J, leaving 18 bases between. CDR3 DNA, as far as it was read: TGTGCCAGCAGCTTATTCCTTAAGGTGGCAGGGTCCTACAATGAG. This gives the protein CASSLFLKVAGSYNE. The whole CDR3 is CASSLFLKVAGSYNEQFF.

This clone was observed many times. The read gets to within 3 residues of the CDR3 end, and the germline J gene fills in the rest. The chain carries TRBV20-1 and TRBJ1-4; D might be TRBD1 (5 bases). V lost 5 bases and J 7 bases, leaving 20 bases between the germline ends. CDR3 length: 15 residues. Germline V gene data show CDR1 as DFQATT and CDR2 as SNEGSKA (reference sequence). CDR3: CSAPLLGQGIEKLFF. The CDR3 DNA, read in part, is TGCAGTGCTCCGCTTCTCGGGCAGGGCATTGAAAAA.

This clone was counted at least ten times. The part of the CDR3 DNA that was read is TGTGCCAGCAGCCAAAAGACAGGGGGACGGGAGACC. Translation gives CASSQKTGGRET. The full CDR3 reads CASSQKTGGRETQYF. The J gene is TRBJ2-5, the V gene TRBV14; 9 nucleotides line up with TRBD1. Sequencing ends 3 residues short of the CDR3 end; the germline J gene provides the rest. Per the germline V gene, CDR1 is SGHDN and CDR2 is FVKESK. The ends lost 2 bases at V and 5 bases at J; junction bases unmatched: 6. The CDR3 runs 15 residues.

This clone was counted at least ten times. The read stops 3 residues short of the end of the CDR3; the missing end is completed from the germline J gene. The chain links TRBV6-2 or TRBV6-3 to TRBJ1-3; no definite D call. Germline V gene data show CDR1 as MNHEY and CDR2 as SVGEGT. The germline V and J ends were trimmed by 5 bases and 2 bases, with 4 bases remaining between them. The CDR3 spans 12 residues. The CDR3 bases that were read are TGTGCCAGCAGTGGCCCTGGAAACACC. Encoded protein: CASSGPGNT. The whole CDR3 sequence is CASSGPGNTIYF.

This clone was counted many times. The CDR3 is cut off 3 residues early in the read; its end comes from the germline J gene. The chain links TRBV7-9 to TRBJ1-1, with D hard to call. The CDR3 totals 15 residues. Per germline, CDR1 SEHNR and CDR2 FQNEAQ (reference sequence). The V end lost 0 bases, the J end lost 1 base, and 9 bases lay between the germline ends. The DNA read from the CDR3 is TGTGCCAGCAGCTTAGCGGTCAGGCCGAACACTGAA. Protein product: CASSLAVRPNTE. The complete CDR3 reads CASSLAVRPNTEAFF.

Many counts were recorded for this clone. With the read ending 3 residues before the CDR3 end, the germline J gene is used to fill in that end. J is TRBJ2-5 and V is TRBV12-5; 8 bases fit TRBD2. Germline assignment: CDR1 LGHNT and CDR2 FRNRAP. Losses at the gene ends were 3 bases for V and 5 bases for J; bases not matched to a gene: 2. The CDR3 consists of 13 residues. The CDR3 reads CASGLREGETQYF. Incomplete CDR3 DNA: TGTGCTAGTGGTTTACGGGAGGGGGAGACC.

In its sample, this clone was seen many times. The read is 3 residues too short to cover the CDR3 end, so that end is filled in from the germline J gene. The rearrangement links TRBV29-1 to TRBJ1-2; 7 bases match TRBD1. Germline assignment: CDR1 SQVTM and CDR2 ANQGSEA. The CDR3 extends over 15 amino acids. Trimming removed 3 bases from V and 5 bases from J; junction bases left unmatched: 12. The CDR3 spells CSVDEGARGDYGYTF. The sequenced part of the CDR3 DNA is TGCAGCGTTGATGAGGGGGCCAGGGGGGATTATGGC. The full variable domain, rest sourced from reference TRBV29-1 and TRBJ1-2, is SAVISQKPSRDICQRGTSLTIQCQVDSQVTMMFWYRQQPGQSLTLIATANQGSEATYESGFVIDKFPISRPNLTFSTLTVSNMSPEDSSIYLCSVDEGARGDYGYTFGSGTRLTVV.

This clone was detected ten times or more. One junction end does not reproduce the germline sequence, and a read error may be involved. The part of the CDR3 DNA that was read is TGCGCCAGCAGCCAAGACGGCCAGGGTAAAGGGCGCACAGATACG. It codes for CASSQDGQGKGRTDT. The whole CDR3 protein reads CASSQDGQGKGRTDTQYF. The chain couples TRBV4-2 to TRBJ2-3; tentatively, D is TRBD1 (5 bases). From the germline J gene comes the end of the CDR3, since the read stops 3 residues before it. Germline CDR1 LGHNA, CDR2 YNFKEQ. The CDR3 has 18 amino acids.

This clone was picked up many times. Read data end 3 residues before the CDR3 end; the end is taken from the germline J gene. This chain connects TRBV7-3 to TRBJ2-2; D is perhaps TRBD1 (5 bases). The germline V gene encodes CDR1 SGHTA and CDR2 FQGTGA. Between the trimmed V and J ends, which lost 6 bases and 2 bases, there was a span of 16 bases. This CDR3 comprises 16 residues. This chain's CDR3 is CASSQQAGQNTGELFF. CDR3 DNA (partial): TGTGCCAGCAGTCAACAAGCCGGACAAAACACCGGGGAG.

This clone was seen many times. The CDR3 goes on 3 residues after the read ends, and that part is filled in from the germline J gene. The chain couples TRBV19 to TRBJ2-3; TRBD2 aligns across 7 bases. CDR3 size: 17 residues. V lost 2 bases, J lost 0 bases, and 8 bases stayed unmatched. The V gene's germline CDR1 is LNHDA and CDR2 SQIVND (reference sequence). CDR3 DNA (partial): TGTGCCAGTAGTATAAGGAGGCTAGCGGTGAGCACAGATACG. Translating it yields CASSIRRLAVSTDT. The whole CDR3 protein reads CASSIRRLAVSTDTQYF.

This clone was detected ten times or more. The CDR3 is cut off 3 residues early in the read; its end comes from the germline J gene. This chain links TRBV18 with TRBJ1-2, with 7 bases that match TRBD1. Germline loops: CDR1 KGHSH, CDR2 LQKENI. This CDR3 comprises 13 residues. With 8 bases clipped from V and 3 bases from J, the junction kept 6 bases outside the gene matches. The CDR3 DNA, read in part, is TGTGCCAGCGCAGGACAGGCGGACTATGGC. Translated, it gives CASAGQADYG. The entire CDR3 protein is CASAGQADYGYTF.

This clone was seen at least ten times. The read is 3 residues too short to cover the CDR3 end, so that end is filled in from the germline J gene. The chain is built from TRBV5-1 and TRBJ1-1, with a possible D match to TRBD1 (5 bases). Looked up from germline, CDR1 is SGHRS and CDR2 is YFSETQ. The CDR3 covers 15 residues. Between the trimmed V and J ends, which lost 0 bases and 1 base, there was a span of 10 bases. The CDR3 sequence: CASSLDIDRNTEAFF. CDR3 DNA (partial): TGCGCCAGCAGCTTGGATATTGACAGGAACACTGAA.